These 14 T cell receptor beta chains originate from one sample sequenced in a study of CD8+ T cells in alopecia areata. The sequencing template was cDNA reverse transcribed from extracted RNA. Sequenced by immunoSEQ multiplex PCR; TCRdb stores in-frame clones only, minus some. The sample records around 140,000 clones, roughly half being singletons. The specimen comprised CD4+ T cells sorted from blood, sampled at week 0. All receptors derive from a human donor with alopecia areata.

The gene calls are TRBV4-3 and TRBJ2-2; D perhaps matches TRBD2 (5 bases). This CDR3 is 14 amino acids long. Per germline, CDR1 LGHNA and CDR2 YSLEER. V lost 4 bases, J lost 5 bases, and 11 bases lay in between. The CDR3 sequence: CASSPERLTGELFF. The CDR3 DNA reads TGCGCCAGCAGCCCTGAACGACTAACCGGGGAGCTGTTTTTT.

V gene TRBV5-1 combines with J gene TRBJ2-5; 8 bases align to TRBD1. TRBJ2-7 explains the end of the DNA better; the J call may be wrong. Germline values: CDR1 SGHRS, CDR2 YFSETQ. The CDR3 is 13 amino acids. The CDR3 DNA follows: TGCGCCAGCACCCGGGACAGGTCCTACGAGCAGTACTTC. This codes for CASTRDRSYEQYF.

The genes are TRBV7-2 and TRBJ2-1; TRBD2 matches at 11 bases. Germline V lookup: CDR1 SGHTA, CDR2 FQGNSA. The CDR3 has 15 residues. The V gene end was trimmed by 6 bases and the J gene end by 7 bases; junction bases not matched to a gene: 8. The CDR3 nucleotides are TGTGCCAGCAGTCTCCTAGCGGGAGGCCTAAATGAGCAGTTCTTC. Protein sequence: CASSLLAGGLNEQFF.

A few counts support this clone. The chain carries TRBV11-2 and TRBJ2-6; 9 bases match TRBD1. Germline trimming cut 5 bases from V and 1 base from J; bases unmatched to any gene: 6. Germline loops: CDR1 SGHAT, CDR2 FQNNGV. The CDR3 is 17 amino acids. Written as DNA, the CDR3 is TGTGCCAGCAGCCCCCACGGGACAGGGTCTGGGGCCAACGTCCTGACTTTC. The encoded protein is CASSPHGTGSGANVLTF. Looking up the rest from reference TRBV11-2 and TRBJ2-6 gives the full variable domain: EAGVAQSPRYKIIEKRQSVAFWCNPISGHATLYWYQQILGQGPKLLIQFQNNGVVDDSQLPKDRFSAERLKGVDSTLKIQPAKLEDSAVYLCASSPHGTGSGANVLTFGAGSRLTVL.

This clone was observed once. V and J are TRBV2 and TRBJ2-1, with D hard to call. The germline gives CDR1 SNHLY, CDR2 FYNNEI. The ends were cut back, 5 bases at V and 4 bases at J, with 3 bases in the middle. The CDR3 runs to 11 residues. The CDR3: CASSRYNEQFF. The CDR3 DNA follows: TGTGCCAGCAGTAGGTACAATGAGCAGTTCTTC.

This clone was picked up a small number of times. The chain is built from TRBV7-2 and TRBJ2-2, with 14 nucleotides matching TRBD2. Germline CDR1 SGHTA, CDR2 FQGNSA. The CDR3 is made up of 16 amino acids. The junction had 4 bases not matched to a gene; V was cut back by 4 bases and J by 6 bases. For the CDR3, the DNA is TGTGCCAGCAGCTCAAGACTAGCGGGAGGGTCCGGGGAGCTGTTTTTT. This translates into CASSSRLAGGSGELFF.

The table lists this clone with a count of one. The chain uses TRBV20-1 and TRBJ2-1; D uncertain. CDR3 length: 10 residues. The germline CDR1 and CDR2 sequences are DFQATT and SNEGSKA (reference sequence). Trimming removed 3 bases from V and 5 bases from J, with 2 bases in between. CDR3 amino acids: CSARHNEQFF. The CDR3 DNA reads TGCAGTGCTAGGCACAATGAGCAGTTCTTC.

Note on this clone: At the DNA level, this CDR3 is encoded by other sequences in the same sample as well. The V gene is TRBV29-1, the J gene TRBJ2-7, with 7 bases fitting TRBD2. Trimming took 4 bases from V and 6 from J; bases not matched to a gene: 3. Germline V lookup: CDR1 SQVTM, CDR2 ANQGSEA. This CDR3 spans 11 amino acids. CDR3 nucleotides: TGCAGCGTTGGTGGGGGGGTCGAGCAGTACTTC. This encodes CSVGGGVEQYF.

The J gene is TRBJ2-1, the V gene TRBV7-2; either TRBD1 or TRBD2 may supply D (5 bases each). The germline V gene encodes CDR1 SGHTA and CDR2 FQGNSA. This CDR3 comprises 16 residues. V lost 4 bases and J 5 bases, leaving 18 bases between the germline ends. CDR3 sequence (DNA): TGTGCCAGCAGCTCCCAAGGGACCATCCAGCACAATGAGCAGTTCTTC. Translated, it gives CASSSQGTIQHNEQFF.

The chain carries TRBV30 and TRBJ1-1; possible D gene TRBD1, 5 bases. This CDR3 is built from 14 residues. The germline gives CDR1 GTSNPN, CDR2 SVGIG (reference sequence). Deletions cut 4 bases from V and 3 bases from J, with 15 bases between. The CDR3 DNA follows: TGTGCCTGGACTACCCGCTTAGGGGACACTGAAGCTTTCTTT. Its protein product is CAWTTRLGDTEAFF.

The rearrangement joins TRBV29-1 to TRBJ2-3; TRBD2 might be the D (6 bases). Trimming shortened V by 3 bases and J by 2 bases, and 15 bases separated the two germline ends. CDR3 length: 15 amino acids. Germline CDR1 reads SQVTM; CDR2 reads ANQGSEA. The CDR3 nucleotides are TGCAGCGTTGATAGCCGGGAGCGACTCACAGATACGCAGTATTTT. Amino acid sequence: CSVDSRERLTDTQYF.

The rearrangement uses TRBV14 and TRBJ2-7, with TRBD1 matching 9 bases. In germline, CDR1 is SGHDN, CDR2 FVKESK. V lost 4 bases and J lost 7; bases outside the gene matches: 14. The CDR3 is 16 residues long. The CDR3 DNA is TGTGCCAGCAGCCCGCCCGGGACAGGGCGTCTTTCGGAGCAGTACTTC. Translation: CASSPPGTGRLSEQYF.

This clone was detected only a few times. The chain combines TRBV4-2 with TRBJ1-4; a possible D gene is TRBD1 (5 bases). V lost 4 bases, J lost 5 bases, and 17 bases lay in between. Germline V gene lookup returns CDR1 LGHNA and CDR2 YNFKEQ. This CDR3 spans 16 amino acids. CDR3 residues: CASSLRGGMTNEKLFF. The CDR3 DNA reads as TGTGCCAGCAGCCTGAGGGGCGGAATGACGAATGAAAAACTGTTTTTT.

The CDR3: CASSDWGGPNQETQYF. In DNA, the CDR3 is TGTGCCAGCAGCGACTGGGGGGGGCCCAACCAAGAGACCCAGTACTTC. The V gene is TRBV27, the J gene TRBJ2-5; D is perhaps TRBD2 (7 bases). CDR3 length: 16 amino acids. Germline assignment: CDR1 MNHEY and CDR2 SMNVEV (reference sequence). Trimming shortened V by 6 bases and J by 0 bases, and 17 bases separated the two germline ends.